The T cell receptor (beta chain) under discussion was sequenced for a study of cytomegalovirus exposure and HLA in healthy donors. Trimming took off 1 base at V and 2 bases at J, with 6 bases between the two ends. CDR1 MDHEN and CDR2 SYDVKM come from the germline V gene. The CDR3 runs 14 residues. Points from the study as a whole: Some segments of the V type, notably TRBV6-2 and TRBV6-3, were excluded as indistinguishable.

In the PCR, 60 Vbeta and 13 Jbeta primers were used. Libraries were prepared by immunoSEQ multiplex PCR; TCRdb keeps only in-frame clonotypes and omits some of them. The sample lists 90,000 to 100,000 clones, less than 70% occurring once. On this clone: Its antigen is undetermined.

Material for sequencing was PBMCs. The receptor comes from a man in his fifties or sixties in good health and CMV-seronegative. The chain recombines TRBV28 with TRBJ1-3; D may be TRBD1 (5 bases). CDR3 residues: CASSLLGAGNTIYF. Here the CDR3 DNA reads TGTGCCAGCAGTTTATTAGGGGCTGGAAACACCATATATTTT.